This TCR beta chain was observed in a study of monozygotic twins with inflammatory bowel disease. The study's findings and limits: In these data, no single strong IBD-associated signal or clonotype received support.

The CDR3 totals 15 residues. Germline V CDR1 and CDR2: KGHDR, SFDVKD. From the 5' RACE reads, TCRdb lists one entry per CDR3 protein and no DNA. The repertoire table contains 300,000 to 400,000 distinct CDR3 sequences. On this clonotype: Its antigen is currently unknown.

This rearrangement joins TRBV24-1 to TRBJ1-1. What was sequenced was blood. This receptor was identified in a human donor with ulcerative colitis or Crohn's disease, or a healthy co-twin of an affected twin (not recorded which). This CDR3 reads CATSDSRTLNTEAFF.